A selection of T cell receptor beta chains follows, all from one sample in a study of control samples from healthy donors and cancer patients. Clones were read by immunoSEQ multiplex PCR, and TCRdb kept only the in-frame ones, dropping some. Here the sample spans under 150,000 clones, more than 85% being singletons. The material sequenced was blood. The receptors derive from a man aged 25-40 years in good health. Both conserved end residues are part of each CDR3. D genes are given only for firm matches. Clone size is not always given. Where it is, it says once, few, many or a class for expanded clones.

clone size	J gene	D gene	V gene	CDR3 DNA	CDR3 protein
-	TRBJ2-1	-	TRBV2	TGTGCCAGCTCGACATCCCCGGGCAATGAGCAGTTCTTC	CASSTSPGNEQFF
-	TRBJ1-1	-	TRBV6-5	TGTGCCAGCAGTTACTCGAAAGGGTTGAACACTGAAGCTTTCTTT	CASSYSKGLNTEAFF
-	TRBJ1-5	-	TRBV4-1	TGCGCCAGCAGCCAAGGGGCTCTCAATCAGCCCCAGCATTTT	CASSQGALNQPQHF
-	TRBJ2-1	TRBD1	TRBV7-7	TGTGCCAGCAGCCTCCGACAGGGCGGCGAGCAGTTCTTC	CASSLRQGGEQFF
-	TRBJ2-6	-	TRBV5-6	TGTGCCAGCAGTCTAACTTGGGGCACAGGTTACCCTGGGGCCAACGTCCTGACTTTC	CASSLTWGTGYPGANVLTF
-	TRBJ2-1	-	TRBV7-2	TGTGCCAGCAGCCGGAACTCCTACAATGAGCAGTTCTTC	CASSRNSYNEQFF
-	TRBJ1-5	-	TRBV4-1	TGCGCCAGCAGCCCAGACGGGAGAGACAATCAGCCCCAGCATTTT	CASSPDGRDNQPQHF
-	TRBJ2-7	-	TRBV28	TGTGCCAGCAGACAAGACACAGCCTTATACGAGCAGTACTTC	CASRQDTALYEQYF
-	TRBJ1-6	-	TRBV2	TGTGCCAGCAGTACCGGGACGAGTGATCGCTCCTATAATTCACCCCTCCACTTT	CASSTGTSDRSYNSPLHF
-	TRBJ1-1	-	TRBV18	TGTGCCAGCTCACCCGAGGTTAACGGGGAATCTGAAGCTTTCTTT	CASSPEVNGESEAFF
-	TRBJ1-2	-	TRBV11-2	TGTGCCAGCACCTCCCCCGGACGTCTGGAAGGCTATGGCTACACCTTC	CASTSPGRLEGYGYTF
once	TRBJ2-5	TRBD1	TRBV18	TGTGCCAGCTCACTATCCAACAAGGGGGCGACGGTGGAGACCCAGTACTTC	CASSLSNKGATVETQYF
-	TRBJ1-5	-	TRBV19	TGTGCCAGTACCCCCAGTGGGCAGCCAGACAATCAGCCCCAGCATTTT	CASTPSGQPDNQPQHF
-	TRBJ2-7	-	TRBV19	TGTGCCAGTAGTACCGGGACAACCTGGGCCTACGAGCAGTACTTC	CASSTGTTWAYEQYF
-	TRBJ1-6	TRBD1	TRBV7-2	TGTGCCAGCAGCATCACCGGGACAGGCTTGCAATCACCCCTCCACTTT	CASSITGTGLQSPLHF
-	TRBJ1-3	-	TRBV18	TGTGCCAGCTCACTTCGGGTTCAAGACACCATATATTTT	CASSLRVQDTIYF
-	TRBJ1-2	TRBD1	TRBV27	TGTGCCAGCAGGGTAGGGACAGGGGGTACCTATGGCTACACCTTC	CASRVGTGGTYGYTF
-	TRBJ2-7	-	TRBV28	TGTGCCAGCAGATCGACACGGGACTTATCCTACGAGCAGTACTTC	CASRSTRDLSYEQYF
-	TRBJ2-5	-	TRBV5-1	TGCGCCAGCAGCACAACGGGACCGAACGAAGAGACCCAGTACTTC	CASSTTGPNEETQYF
-	TRBJ2-5	TRBD1	TRBV5-1	TGCGCCAGCAGACCGGCGACAGGGTTGGCAGAGACCCAGTACTTC	CASRPATGLAETQYF
-	TRBJ2-1	TRBD2	TRBV30	TGTGCCGGAACTAGCGGGGGGGCCTATGAGCAGTTCTTC	CAGTSGGAYEQFF
-	TRBJ2-7	-	TRBV6-2/TRBV6-3	TGTGCCAGCAGTCACAGGGCGCTCGACGAGCAGTACTTC	CASSHRALDEQYF
-	TRBJ1-2	TRBD1	TRBV6-6	TGTGCCAGCAGTTACCCTGGGACAGGGACAAATGGCTACACCTTC	CASSYPGTGTNGYTF
-	TRBJ1-1	-	TRBV19	TGTGCCAGTAGTATTGATCCCGGGTGGGCTTTCTTT	CASSIDPGWAFF
-	TRBJ2-1	-	TRBV10-1	TGCGCCAGCAGTGAGTCGACGGGATACAGCTACAATGAGCAGTTCTTC	CASSESTGYSYNEQFF
-	TRBJ2-3	-	TRBV6-4	TGTGCCAGCGCTCTCCAGGCTGCGGAGGGCACAGATACGCAGTATTTT	CASALQAAEGTDTQYF
few	TRBJ1-3	-	TRBV28	TGTGCCAGCAGTTACCAGAGTGGAAACACCATATATTTT	CASSYQSGNTIYF
-	TRBJ2-3	-	TRBV27	TGTGCCAGCAGTTTCTCTGGGGTCACTACGCAGTATTTT	CASSFSGVTTQYF
few	TRBJ1-5	-	TRBV19	TGTGCCAGTAAATTGGAGAGGAGCGTCAATCAGCCCCAGCATTTT	CASKLERSVNQPQHF
-	TRBJ2-2	TRBD2	TRBV9	TGTGCCAGCAGCAGACGGGGGGGATCGAACACCGGGGAGCTGTTTTTT	CASSRRGGSNTGELFF
-	TRBJ1-1	-	TRBV11-2	TGTGCCAGCAGCCCGATGAACACTGAAGCTTTCTTT	CASSPMNTEAFF
-	TRBJ2-7	-	TRBV5-1	TGCGCCAGCAGCTTGGTACAGCACCGCGAGGTAGTGGAGCAGTACTTC	CASSLVQHREVVEQYF
-	TRBJ2-1	-	TRBV5-1	TGCGCCAGCAGCTCCAGGTACCGGAATGAGCAGTTCTTC	CASSSRYRNEQFF
-	TRBJ2-2	-	TRBV19	TGTGCCAGTAACAACAGGGGGGGAGCGAACACCGGGGAGCTGTTTTTT	CASNNRGGANTGELFF
-	TRBJ1-6	TRBD1	TRBV7-3	TGTGCCAGCAGCTTAACGGGACAGAGTAATTCACCCCTCCACTTT	CASSLTGQSNSPLHF